The next 25 T cell receptor beta chains were all read from a single sample in a study of cytomegalovirus exposure and HLA in healthy donors. 60 Vbeta and 13 Jbeta primers were used in PCR. The data were produced by immunoSEQ multiplex PCR, yet TCRdb's version contains in-frame clones alone and is incomplete. The table lists fewer than 150,000 clones, around 74% of them singletons. What was sequenced was PBMCs. Receptors were obtained from a man aged 25 to 45 in good health and CMV-seronegative.

This clone appeared a few times. The J gene is TRBJ2-3, the V gene TRBV18, with 8 bases matching TRBD2. This CDR3 is 17 amino acids long. The V gene's germline CDR1 is KGHSH and CDR2 LQKENI. V trimming: 5 bases; J trimming: 6 bases; junction bases outside the gene matches: 16. This CDR3 reads CASSSWERETTSDTQYF. The CDR3 bases are TGTGCCAGCTCATCATGGGAGCGGGAGACCACGTCGGATACGCAGTATTTT.

V and J are TRBV28 and TRBJ2-7, with TRBD1 identical over 10 bases. This CDR3 is 15 amino acids long. The germline V gene has CDR1 MDHEN and CDR2 SYDVKM. J was trimmed by 3 bases and V by 6 bases; bases with no gene match: 8. DNA for the CDR3: TGTGCCAGCAGGTACCGGGACAGGGGAATCTACGAGCAGTACTTC. Its translation is CASRYRDRGIYEQYF.

V is TRBV4-3 and J is TRBJ1-2; the match to TRBD1 covers 9 bases. The germline gives CDR1 LGHNA, CDR2 YSLEER. Trimming removed 1 base from V and 6 bases from J; junction bases left unmatched: 12. The CDR3 runs to 17 residues. This CDR3 reads CASSQVDKQGALHGYTF. CDR3 in DNA: TGCGCCAGCAGCCAAGTCGATAAACAGGGGGCGCTTCATGGCTACACCTTC.

The rearrangement uses TRBV5-6 and TRBJ1-1; the D gene is possibly TRBD1 (5 bases). Germline V gene data show CDR1 as SGHDT and CDR2 as YYEEEE. The V gene lost 4 bases and the J gene lost 6 bases, with 13 bases spanning the gap. The CDR3 is 13 amino acids. CDR3 protein: CASSPQGFSEAFF. The CDR3 nucleotides are TGTGCCAGCAGCCCGCAGGGTTTCTCTGAAGCTTTCTTT.

This rearrangement joins TRBV10-3 to TRBJ2-7, with a possible D match to TRBD2 (5 bases). This CDR3 spans 16 amino acids. Germline V CDR1 and CDR2: ENHRY, SYGVKD. Trimming stripped 6 bases from V and 5 bases from J, with 23 bases between. CDR3 sequence (DNA): TGTGCCATCAGCGCCCAGACGGGAAGAGGTCGGAACGAGCAGTACTTC. Translated: CAISAQTGRGRNEQYF.

This chain uses TRBV7-9 with TRBJ2-7; 8 nucleotides line up with TRBD2. CDR1 and CDR2 (germline): SEHNR, FQNEAQ (reference sequence). Trimming at V came to 0 bases and at J to 6 bases, leaving 4 bases not matched to a gene. This CDR3 region has 14 residues. Here the CDR3 reads CASSLAGTRSEQYF. CDR3 nucleotides: TGTGCCAGCAGCTTAGCCGGGACTAGATCCGAGCAGTACTTC. Using reference TRBV7-9 and TRBJ2-7 for the parts outside the CDR3, the full variable domain is DTGVSQNPRHKITKRGQNVTFRCDPISEHNRLYWYRQTLGQGPEFLTYFQNEAQLEKSRLLSDRFSAERPKGSFSTLEIQRTEQGDSAMYLCASSLAGTRSEQYFGPGTRLTVT.

The chain employs TRBV7-2 and TRBJ2-1; D gene ambiguous. The CDR3 consists of 12 residues. Germline V gene lookup returns CDR1 SGHTA and CDR2 FQGNSA. V lost 1 base, J lost 8 bases, and 6 bases lay in between. Here the CDR3 reads CASSLDDYEQFF. For the CDR3, the DNA is TGTGCCAGCAGCTTAGACGACTATGAGCAGTTCTTC.

The chain combines TRBV4-1 with TRBJ2-2; possibly TRBD1 for D (7 bases). Trimming cost V 4 bases and J 7 bases, with 13 bases left between them. This CDR3 spans 14 amino acids. Looked up from germline, CDR1 is MGHRA and CDR2 is YSYEKL. As DNA, the CDR3 is TGCGCCAGCAGCCTCGGTCAGGGGGGCGGGGAGCTGTTTTTT. Its protein product is CASSLGQGGGELFF.

V usage is TRBV27 and J usage is TRBJ2-7; a possible D gene is TRBD1 (6 bases). The germline gives CDR1 MNHEY, CDR2 SMNVEV (reference sequence). The V end was cut by 2 bases, the J end by 6 bases, with 14 bases between. The CDR3 loop spans 14 amino acids. The DNA of the CDR3 is TGTGCCAGCAGTTTAACCGGGACATGGTCCGAGCAGTACTTC. This codes for CASSLTGTWSEQYF.

The chain employs TRBV25-1 and TRBJ1-1; no definite D call. Germline CDR1 is MGHDK and CDR2 is SYGVNS. The CDR3 length is 14 residues. Trimming cost V 1 base and J 4 bases, with 10 bases left between them. CDR3 DNA sequence: TGTGCCAGCAGTGAATGGTGGGAGAGCACTGAAGCTTTCTTT. It yields the protein CASSEWWESTEAFF.

CDR3 in DNA: TGTGCCAGCAGCCCGCCGGGGACAGGGGGTTTTGAGCAGTACTTC. Its protein is CASSPPGTGGFEQYF. The J gene is TRBJ2-7, the V gene TRBV13; 11 nucleotides match TRBD1. The CDR3 covers 15 residues. The germline gives CDR1 PRHDT, CDR2 FYEKMQ (reference sequence). Unmatched junction bases numbered 10, after V lost 5 bases and J lost 7 bases. The full variable domain, its missing parts supplied by reference TRBV13 and TRBJ2-7, is AAGVIQSPRHLIKEKRETATLKCYPIPRHDTVYWYQQGPGQDPQFLISFYEKMQSDKGSIPDRFSAQQFSDYHSELNMSSLELGDSALYFCASSPPGTGGFEQYFGPGTRLTVT.

The table lists this clone with a few counts. This chain uses TRBV7-2 with TRBJ2-5; 8 bases fit TRBD2. The CDR3 covers 15 residues. CDR1 is SGHTA, CDR2 FQGNSA, per germline. With V trimmed by 3 bases and J by 4 bases, 7 bases remained unmatched. DNA for the CDR3: TGTGCCAGCAGCTTCCAAGCGGGGGCAGGAGAGACCCAGTACTTC. Translating it yields CASSFQAGAGETQYF.

This clone was seen only a few times. J is TRBJ1-5 and V is TRBV6-6; TRBD1 aligns across 7 bases. Looked up from germline, CDR1 is MNHNY and CDR2 is SVGAGI (reference sequence). After removal of 5 bases from V and 5 bases from J, the junction contained 12 bases not matched to a gene. This CDR3 has 16 residues. The CDR3 DNA is TGTGCCAGCAGTCGTACTTGGACAGGAATCGATCAGCCCCAGCATTTT. Translating it yields CASSRTWTGIDQPQHF.

This clone was seen a handful of times. The V call is TRBV2, the J call TRBJ2-5, with D perhaps TRBD1 (6 bases). CDR3 length equals 14 residues. The ends were cut back, 7 bases at V and 4 bases at J, with 16 bases in the middle. Germline V gives CDR1 SNHLY, CDR2 FYNNEI. The CDR3 region is CASIFDQGSETQYF. In nucleotides, the CDR3 is TGTGCCAGCATTTTTGACCAGGGGTCAGAGACCCAGTACTTC. The whole variable domain, remainder taken from reference TRBV2 and TRBJ2-5, is EPEVTQTPSHQVTQMGQEVILRCVPISNHLYFYWYRQILGQKVEFLVSFYNNEISEKSEIFDDQFSVERPDGSNFTLKIRSTKLEDSAMYFCASIFDQGSETQYFGPGTRLLVL.

The table lists this clone with a few counts. The V and J genes are TRBV5-1 and TRBJ2-6; 8 bases line up with TRBD1. CDR1 is SGHRS, CDR2 YFSETQ, per germline. The CDR3 length is 15 residues. With V trimmed by 5 bases and J by 4 bases, 5 bases remained unmatched. The chain's CDR3 is CASSLQGVGANVLTF. The CDR3, as DNA: TGCGCCAGCAGTTTACAGGGGGTAGGGGCCAACGTCCTGACTTTC.

This clone occurred once. The gene calls are TRBV10-3 and TRBJ1-2; maybe TRBD1 (6 bases). The CDR3 is 13 residues long. V lost 4 bases to trimming and J lost 7 bases, with 13 bases between them. CDR1 ENHRY and CDR2 SYGVKD come from the germline V gene. CDR3 in DNA: TGTGCCATCAGTGGGCAGGGGATGCTTGGCTACACCTTC. The encoded protein is CAISGQGMLGYTF.

V is TRBV9 and J is TRBJ2-7, with a weak D call TRBD1 (6 bases). The CDR3 extends over 13 amino acids. The germline V gene encodes CDR1 SGDLS and CDR2 YYNGEE. Trimming took off 3 bases at V and 6 bases at J, with 13 bases between the two ends. Here the CDR3 reads CASSEAQGGEQYF. The CDR3 nucleotides are TGTGCCAGCAGCGAGGCCCAAGGGGGCGAGCAGTACTTC.

This clone appeared a few times. V is TRBV14 and J is TRBJ1-1; 8 bases agree with TRBD1. V lost 2 bases and J lost 11; bases outside the gene matches: 4. Germline assignment: CDR1 SGHDN and CDR2 FVKESK. The CDR3 consists of 12 residues. In DNA form, the CDR3 reads TGTGCCAGCAGCCAAACTAACAGGGGGGCTTTCTTT. It translates to CASSQTNRGAFF.

For the CDR3, the DNA is TGCGCCAGCAGCTTGGTATTGACAGGGTTGGGCCCACACGCCCTCCACTTT. This codes for CASSLVLTGLGPHALHF. The chain employs TRBV5-1 and TRBJ1-6; 7 positions agree with TRBD1. Germline V gives CDR1 SGHRS, CDR2 YFSETQ. V shed 0 bases and J 14 bases; nucleotides not matched to a gene: 17. This CDR3 has 17 amino acids. The full variable domain, completed using reference TRBV5-1 and TRBJ1-6, is KAGVTQTPRYLIKTRGQQVTLSCSPISGHRSVSWYQQTPGQGLQFLFEYFSETQRNKGNFPGRFSGRQFSNSRSEMNVSTLELGDSALYLCASSLVLTGLGPHALHFGNGTRLTVT.

The chain combines TRBV9 with TRBJ2-1, with 12 bases identical to TRBD2. V was pared by 2 bases and J by 4 bases, with 4 bases of the junction left unmatched. This CDR3 is built from 16 residues. Germline V gives CDR1 SGDLS, CDR2 YYNGEE. The CDR3 loop is CASSVALAGGYNEQFF. The CDR3 coding sequence is TGTGCCAGCAGCGTGGCACTAGCGGGGGGTTACAATGAGCAGTTCTTC.

J is TRBJ2-1 and V is TRBV29-1, with 7 positions matching TRBD1. Unmatched junction bases numbered 8, after V lost 5 bases and J lost 4 bases. Germline lookup yields CDR1 SQVTM and CDR2 ANQGSEA. The CDR3 covers 14 residues. The CDR3 sequence: CSVSPRDRYNEQFF. DNA for the CDR3: TGCAGCGTTTCCCCACGGGACAGATACAATGAGCAGTTCTTC.

The chain employs TRBV4-1 and TRBJ2-1; no firm D call. There are 13 residues in the CDR3. V lost 3 bases and J lost 4, with 7 bases in between. Germline CDR1 reads MGHRA; CDR2 reads YSYEKL. The CDR3 DNA reads TGCGCCAGCAGCCAGGTCCGGTACAATGAGCAGTTCTTC. Encoded protein: CASSQVRYNEQFF.

The rearrangement links TRBV4-2 to TRBJ2-7, with a weak D call TRBD1 (5 bases). Germline CDR1 reads LGHNA; CDR2 reads YNFKEQ. This CDR3 has 14 residues. Trimming stripped 2 bases from V and 6 bases from J, with 14 bases between. The DNA of the CDR3 is TGTGCCAGCAGCCAAAGGGGCGCGTCCCCCGAGCAGTACTTC. This codes for CASSQRGASPEQYF.

This clone has more than one count but fewer than ten. The rearrangement joins TRBV7-2 to TRBJ1-2; D perhaps matches TRBD1 (5 bases). Trimming shortened V by 7 bases and J by 7 bases, and 13 bases separated the two germline ends. CDR1 and CDR2 from the germline V gene are SGHTA and FQGNSA. There are 12 residues in the CDR3. CDR3 bases: TGTGCCAGCACTCAGAGCGGGGGTGGCTACACCTTC. Its translation is CASTQSGGGYTF.

This clone was counted a single time. This CDR3 reads CASSLVSGGVGVEQYF. The CDR3 coding sequence is TGTGCCAGCAGCTTAGTGAGTGGGGGGGTGGGAGTAGAGCAGTACTTC. The chain is built from TRBV7-2 and TRBJ2-7, with 7 bases identical to TRBD2. The CDR3 runs 16 residues. Per germline, CDR1 SGHTA and CDR2 FQGNSA. The V and J ends lost 1 base and 7 bases, in that order; junction bases with no gene match: 13.